These 7 T cell receptor beta chains came from one sample sequenced in a study of shared clonotypes between healthy human individuals. This table comes from immunoSEQ multiplex PCR, and its TCRdb copy is limited to in-frame clones, with some not included. The sample shows roughly 2 million clones, approximately 94% of them seen only once. The specimen sequenced was naive CD4+ T cells sorted from blood. Noted subset: CD45RA+ positively selected. These TCRs come from a man younger than 35 in good health.

The genes are TRBV18 and TRBJ1-1, with TRBD1 matching over 8 bases. Germline CDR1 is KGHSH and CDR2 is LQKENI. The CDR3 has 16 amino acids. Unmatched junction bases numbered 4, after V lost 0 bases and J lost 1 base. This CDR3 reads CASSPPGTGQNTEAFF. The CDR3 DNA follows: TGTGCCAGCTCACCACCGGGGACAGGACAGAACACTGAAGCTTTCTTT.

The chain has TRBV2 and TRBJ2-7; D remains ambiguous. Germline lookup yields CDR1 SNHLY and CDR2 FYNNEI. There are 13 residues in the CDR3. Trimming removed 5 bases at V and 7 bases at J, with 15 bases between. The CDR3: CASSPLQLGEQYF. CDR3 DNA: TGTGCCAGCAGTCCCCTCCAGTTGGGAGAGCAGTACTTC.

The gene calls are TRBV7-2 and TRBJ2-5; D ambiguous. CDR3 length: 14 residues. Trimming shortened V by 5 bases and J by 5 bases, and 15 bases separated the two germline ends. Germline CDR1 reads SGHTA; CDR2 reads FQGNSA. CDR3 sequence (DNA): TGTGCCAGCAGCCCCCGACGGACGGGCGAGACCCAGTACTTC. The encoded protein is CASSPRRTGETQYF.

The chain couples TRBV10-3 to TRBJ1-3, with TRBD1 as a possible D gene (5 bases). Germline V gives CDR1 ENHRY, CDR2 SYGVKD. Trimming pared 6 bases from V and 0 bases from J, leaving 12 bases between. The CDR3 contains 15 residues. CDR3 DNA: TGTGCCATCAGACCGGGACTCTCCTCTGGAAACACCATATATTTT. Protein sequence: CAIRPGLSSGNTIYF.

Note on this clone: Other nucleotide sequences in the sample specify the same CDR3. J is TRBJ2-7 and V is TRBV5-1; TRBD2 agrees at 8 bases. The trim removed 0 bases at V and 5 bases at J, leaving 7 bases unmatched. The germline V gene encodes CDR1 SGHRS and CDR2 YFSETQ. CDR3 length: 15 amino acids. The CDR3 protein is CASSLASGSGNEQYF. The DNA of the CDR3 is TGCGCCAGCAGCTTGGCGAGCGGGAGCGGCAACGAGCAGTACTTC.

The chain carries TRBV7-2 and TRBJ2-7; 7 nucleotides match TRBD1. V lost 4 bases and J lost 3; bases outside the gene matches: 0. The CDR3 spans 12 residues. From germline, CDR1 is SGHTA and CDR2 FQGNSA. The CDR3 sequence: CASSYRGYEQYF. The CDR3 nucleotides read TGTGCCAGCAGCTACAGGGGCTACGAGCAGTACTTC. Together with reference TRBV7-2 and TRBJ2-7, the CDR3 gives the full variable domain: GAGVSQSPSNKVTEKGKDVELRCDPISGHTALYWYRQSLGQGLEFLIYFQGNSAPDKSGLPSDRFSAERTGGSVSTLTIQRTQQEDSAVYLCASSYRGYEQYFGPGTRLTVT.

The chain links TRBV6-1 to TRBJ2-7, with TRBD1 matching 9 bases. The length of the CDR3 is 15 residues. Per germline, CDR1 MNHNS and CDR2 SASEGT. V gave up 7 bases and J gave up 4 bases; unmatched junction bases: 11. CDR3 in amino acids: CASKLGGQGRYEQYF. The CDR3 DNA reads TGTGCCAGCAAATTAGGTGGACAGGGGCGTTACGAGCAGTACTTC.